The 17 T cell receptor beta chains reported below all come from one sample, sequenced in a study of cytomegalovirus exposure and HLA in healthy donors (dated by TCRdb to about 2017). The library relied on the immunoSEQ multiplex PCR assay. TCRdb took this table from immuneACCESS and kept in-frame rearrangements with V and J called. Such tables lack part of the clones; where checked against another copy, unresolved V genes explain under half of the gap, and the rest is unexplained. The sample data list about 250,000 clones, and about 90% of these were observed just once. The top ten constitute around 12% of the sample. The specimen sequenced was PBMCs. Receptors were obtained from a man aged 18 to 30 in good health and CMV-seropositive.

The chain combines TRBV4-2 with TRBJ2-1; 13 nucleotides agree with TRBD2. Trimming removed 4 bases from V and 5 bases from J; junction bases left unmatched: 2. CDR1 LGHNA and CDR2 YNFKEQ come from the germline V gene. The CDR3 is 15 residues long. In nucleotides, the CDR3 is TGTGCCAGCAGCCCGACTAGCGGGAGGAACAATGAGCAGTTCTTC. Translating gives CASSPTSGRNNEQFF.

V is TRBV5-8 and J is TRBJ1-2, with unresolved D. The V gene lost 2 bases and the J gene lost 0 bases, with 5 bases spanning the gap. Looked up from germline, CDR1 is SGHTS and CDR2 is YDEGEE. The length of the CDR3 is 13 residues. The chain's CDR3 is CASSLEPNYGYTF. For the CDR3, the DNA is TGTGCCAGCAGCTTAGAACCTAACTATGGCTACACCTTC.

This clone has only one observation. This chain connects TRBV6-6 to TRBJ2-5, with 9 bases fitting TRBD2. V shed 2 bases and J 1 base; nucleotides not matched to a gene: 5. This CDR3 has 16 residues. The germline V gene encodes CDR1 MNHNY and CDR2 SVGAGI (reference sequence). In DNA form, the CDR3 reads TGTGCCAGCAGTTACCAGGGCGGGAGGGCCCAAGAGACCCAGTACTTC. It specifies CASSYQGGRAQETQYF.

The chain recombines TRBV29-1 with TRBJ1-1, with D perhaps TRBD1 (6 bases). With 6 bases removed from V and 3 bases from J, the gap between germline ends came to 14 bases. CDR1 and CDR2 from the germline V gene are SQVTM and ANQGSEA. The CDR3 covers 13 residues. In nucleotides, the CDR3 is TGCAGCGTCGCTAGACAGGCGGACACTGAAGCTTTCTTT. Translation gives CSVARQADTEAFF.

The chain carries TRBV7-9 and TRBJ2-1, with 8 positions matching TRBD1. V lost 5 bases to trimming and J lost 5 bases; unmatched junction nucleotides: 8. The CDR3 is 15 residues long. Germline CDR1 reads SEHNR; CDR2 reads FQNEAQ (reference sequence). The CDR3 DNA follows: TGTGCCAGCAGCGCCTTGACAGGGGAAAACAATGAGCAGTTCTTC. This gives the protein CASSALTGENNEQFF.

V gene TRBV30 combines with J gene TRBJ2-5; either TRBD1 or TRBD2 may fit D (5 bases each). The CDR3 is 12 residues long. Germline V CDR1 and CDR2: GTSNPN, SVGIG (reference sequence). V was pared by 5 bases and J by 5 bases, with 12 bases between. The CDR3 spells CAWEGSRETQYF. Written as DNA, the CDR3 is TGTGCCTGGGAGGGGAGCCGGGAGACCCAGTACTTC.

The genes are TRBV11-2 and TRBJ2-3; D tentatively fits TRBD1 or TRBD2 (6 bases each). The CDR3 is 14 residues long. Germline V CDR1 and CDR2: SGHAT, FQNNGV. V was cut by 1 base and J by 6 bases, with 11 bases left in between. The CDR3 loop is CASSLGQAGDTQYF. The CDR3 nucleotides read TGTGCCAGCAGCTTAGGACAGGCGGGGGATACGCAGTATTTT.

With regard to this clone: It is unclear where the CDR3 begins or ends on the DNA, so no DNA is shown, and the CDR3 is as TCRdb lists it. The J gene is TRBJ2-7, the V gene TRBV30; the D call in the table, TRBD2, was not verified against the DNA. The germline gives CDR1 GTSNPN, CDR2 SVGIG (reference sequence). The CDR3 totals 12 residues, both ends included. CDR3 amino acids: CAWSVLSWEQYF.

The chain links TRBV5-1 to TRBJ1-2; D not certain. The CDR3 totals 13 residues. The V gene's germline CDR1 is SGHRS and CDR2 YFSETQ. Trimming pared 1 base from V and 4 bases from J, leaving 8 bases between. The CDR3 region has the DNA TGCGCCAGCAGCTTGAGCTCGGGCTATGGCTACACCTTC. Translation gives CASSLSSGYGYTF.

The chain is built from TRBV5-4 and TRBJ1-1, with D maybe TRBD1 (6 bases). Germline V gene data show CDR1 as SGHNT and CDR2 as YYREEE (reference sequence). V was trimmed by 5 bases and J by 4 bases, leaving 12 bases between them. This CDR3 spans 13 amino acids. The DNA for the CDR3 is TGTGCCAGCAGTCTACAGGGAGGCACTGAAGCTTTCTTT. It translates to CASSLQGGTEAFF.

This clone has only one observation. This chain connects TRBV7-2 to TRBJ1-2; D remains unclear. The CDR3 consists of 14 residues. Between the trimmed V and J ends, which lost 1 base and 4 bases, there was a span of 10 bases. Germline CDR1 and CDR2: SGHTA and FQGNSA. The DNA of the CDR3 is TGTGCCAGCAGCTTAGACTTGGGAATCTATGGCTACACCTTC. This encodes CASSLDLGIYGYTF.

This clone showed up just a few times. This chain uses TRBV28 with TRBJ2-7; TRBD1 might be the D (6 bases). Germline V gene data show CDR1 as MDHEN and CDR2 as SYDVKM. The CDR3 has 16 residues. V was cut by 2 bases and J by 1 base, with 15 bases left in between. CDR3 sequence: CASSLPGQPGSYEQYF. CDR3 sequence (DNA): TGTGCCAGCAGTTTACCCGGACAGCCGGGATCCTACGAGCAGTACTTC.

V usage is TRBV7-6 and J usage is TRBJ2-2; the match to TRBD1 covers 8 bases. The V segment lost 5 bases and the J segment 6 bases; nucleotides outside the gene matches: 11. This CDR3 has 16 residues. The germline CDR1 and CDR2 sequences are SGHVS and FNYEAQ. CDR3 sequence (DNA): TGTGCCAGCAGCCCAACAGGGGGAGTTTCGGCCGGGGAGCTGTTTTTT. Translated, it gives CASSPTGGVSAGELFF.

J is TRBJ2-3 and V is TRBV6-5, with TRBD2 as a possible D gene (5 bases). Germline values: CDR1 MNHEY, CDR2 SVGAGI. The CDR3 consists of 14 residues. The ends were cut back, 0 bases at V and 2 bases at J, with 6 bases in the middle. The CDR3 here is CASSYSRDTDTQYF. The DNA of the CDR3 is TGTGCCAGCAGTTACTCTCGGGACACAGATACGCAGTATTTT.

This clone was recorded a few times. This chain uses TRBV19 with TRBJ1-1; D gene uncertain. The V end was cut by 6 bases, the J end by 0 bases, with 14 bases between. Germline V gene lookup returns CDR1 LNHDA and CDR2 SQIVND (reference sequence). This CDR3 has 15 amino acids. The CDR3 sequence is CASSQSAAMNTEAFF. CDR3 DNA sequence: TGTGCCAGTAGCCAATCGGCGGCGATGAACACTGAAGCTTTCTTT.

V usage is TRBV5-4 and J usage is TRBJ1-1; D call uncertain. CDR1 is SGHNT, CDR2 YYREEE, per germline (reference sequence). The CDR3 spans 15 residues. The V end was cut by 1 base, the J end by 2 bases, with 12 bases between. The CDR3 is CASSLRFRGNTEAFF. The CDR3 DNA is TGTGCCAGCAGCTTGCGGTTTCGAGGAAACACTGAAGCTTTCTTT.

The V call is TRBV6-1, the J call TRBJ1-2; the D gene is possibly TRBD1 (5 bases). CDR3 length: 13 amino acids. Germline assignment: CDR1 MNHNS and CDR2 SASEGT. V lost 7 bases to trimming and J lost 5 bases, with 14 bases between them. CDR3 DNA sequence: TGTGCCAGCAACCTGGGGGGTTTTTATGGCTACACCTTC. Encoded protein: CASNLGGFYGYTF.